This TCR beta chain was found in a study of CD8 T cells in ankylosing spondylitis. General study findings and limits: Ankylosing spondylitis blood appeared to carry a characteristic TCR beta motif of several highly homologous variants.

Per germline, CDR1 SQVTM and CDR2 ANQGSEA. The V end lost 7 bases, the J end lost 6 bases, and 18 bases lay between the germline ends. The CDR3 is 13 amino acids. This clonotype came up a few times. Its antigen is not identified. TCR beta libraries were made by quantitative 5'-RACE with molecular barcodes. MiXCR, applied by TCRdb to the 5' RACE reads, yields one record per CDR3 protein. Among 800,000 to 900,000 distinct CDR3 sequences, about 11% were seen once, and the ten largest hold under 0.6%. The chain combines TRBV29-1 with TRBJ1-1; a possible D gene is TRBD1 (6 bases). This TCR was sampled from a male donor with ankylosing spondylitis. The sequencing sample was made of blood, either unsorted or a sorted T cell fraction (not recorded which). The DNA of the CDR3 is TGCAGCGGCGACAGGAAACTGACGCCTGAAGCTTTCTTT. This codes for CSGDRKLTPEAFF.